The present entry profiles one TCR beta chain with its context. The sample is drawn from a study of technical replicates of blood from several donors. CDR3 length equals 11 residues. Germline-derived CDR1 and CDR2 are SEHNR and FQNEAQ (reference sequence). The V end lost 5 bases, the J end lost 11 bases, and 12 bases lay between the germline ends. Sequencing was performed with immunoSEQ multiplex PCR; in TCRdb, only in-frame clones are kept and a portion is missing. The sample has around 76,000 clones, 95% to 98% seen once; the top ten hold approximately 0.2%. The sample comprised T cells isolated from PBMCs. The sequence came from a human donor in good health. The chain couples TRBV7-9 to TRBJ1-1; unclear D gene. CDR3 amino acids: CASSLGGEAFF. CDR3 sequence (DNA): TGTGCCAGCAGCCTAGGAGGCGAGGCTTTCTTT.